Below, 27 T cell receptor beta chains from the same sample are listed, as sequenced in a study of T-cell reconstitution after alpha-beta-depleted transplantation in children. Preparation of the TCRbeta library used unique molecular identifiers. Each CDR3 protein gets one entry after TCRdb re-called the PCR reads with MiXCR. The table has just under 550,000 distinct CDR3 sequences, approximately 16% seen once. This sample comprised PBMCs from the stem cell graft donor, obtained from the stem cell graft. Receptors were obtained from a human donor who donated a stem cell graft to a child with acute lymphoblastic leukemia.

The CDR3 loop reads CSALTFDSKNTEAFF. The CDR3 DNA is TGCAGTGCTTTAACCTTCGACAGCAAGAACACTGAAGCTTTCTTT. The rearrangement links TRBV20-1 to TRBJ1-1, with D possibly being TRBD1 (5 bases). Germline CDR1 and CDR2: DFQATT and SNEGSKA (reference sequence). The CDR3 covers 15 residues. Deletions cut 5 bases from V and 1 base from J, with 17 bases between.

As DNA, the CDR3 is TGTGCCATCAGTAGGGGCAGGGGCCCGAACTATGGCTACACCTTC. Its translation: CAISRGRGPNYGYTF. This chain links TRBV10-3 with TRBJ1-2, with D perhaps matching TRBD1 (6 bases). Trimming took 5 bases from V and 2 from J, leaving 15 bases between them. The germline gives CDR1 ENHRY, CDR2 SYGVKD. This CDR3 spans 15 amino acids.

V and J are TRBV9 and TRBJ2-7, with a possible D match to TRBD1 (7 bases). V was trimmed by 0 bases and J by 5 bases, leaving 15 bases between them. The CDR3 is made up of 15 amino acids. Germline values: CDR1 SGDLS, CDR2 YYNGEE. The CDR3 loop is CASSVAGGGRNEQYF. CDR3 sequence (DNA): TGTGCCAGCAGCGTAGCAGGAGGGGGCCGTAACGAGCAGTACTTC.

There are a few counts of this clonotype. V and J are TRBV29-1 and TRBJ2-1; D tentatively fits TRBD1 or TRBD2 (6 bases each). CDR3 length equals 14 residues. V dropped 2 bases and J dropped 7 bases, with 15 bases sitting between them. Germline CDR1 is SQVTM and CDR2 is ANQGSEA. CDR3 DNA sequence: TGCAGCGTTGAATATGGAGGGGGTCAGAATGAGCAGTTCTTC. It is translated as CSVEYGGGQNEQFF.

This clonotype was detected only a few times. V and J are TRBV5-1 and TRBJ2-5; 8 bases match TRBD1. V was clipped by 5 bases and J by 3 bases; unmatched bases: 9. The CDR3 consists of 15 residues. Germline lookup yields CDR1 SGHRS and CDR2 YFSETQ. CDR3 amino acids: CASRKEGQGEETQYF. The CDR3 DNA reads TGCGCCAGCAGGAAGGAAGGACAGGGCGAAGAGACCCAGTACTTC.

The V call is TRBV2, the J call TRBJ2-3, with 10 bases matching TRBD2. The CDR3 is made up of 15 amino acids. The germline V gene has CDR1 SNHLY and CDR2 FYNNEI. V lost 1 base and J lost 5; bases outside the gene matches: 3. In nucleotides, the CDR3 is TGTGCCAGCAGTGAAGGAGTAGCGGGAGGAGATACGCAGTATTTT. Amino acid sequence: CASSEGVAGGDTQYF.

V is TRBV27 and J is TRBJ1-2; no firm D call. The CDR3 is 14 amino acids. From germline, CDR1 is MNHEY and CDR2 SMNVEV (reference sequence). Trimming shortened V by 6 bases and J by 3 bases, and 14 bases separated the two germline ends. The CDR3 sequence is CASRVADLDYGYTF. CDR3 coding DNA: TGTGCCAGCAGGGTGGCCGATCTGGACTATGGCTACACCTTC.

This clonotype was observed a few times. V is TRBV19 and J is TRBJ1-5; D is uncertain. V gave up 6 bases and J gave up 0 bases, with 9 bases separating them. The CDR3 is 14 residues long. The germline gives CDR1 LNHDA, CDR2 SQIVND (reference sequence). CDR3 amino acids: CASRVPISNQPQHF. The CDR3 DNA reads TGTGCCAGTAGGGTTCCGATTAGCAATCAGCCCCAGCATTTT. Combining the CDR3 with reference TRBV19 and TRBJ1-5 gives the whole variable domain DGGITQSPKYLFRKEGQNVTLSCEQNLNHDAMYWYRQDPGQGLRLIYYSQIVNDFQKGDIAEGYSVSREKKESFPLTVTSAQKNPTAFYLCASRVPISNQPQHFGDGTRLSIL.

This clonotype was counted a few times. The chain links TRBV24-1 to TRBJ2-1; TRBD1 agrees at 8 bases. CDR1 and CDR2 (germline): KGHDR, SFDVKD. The CDR3 loop spans 20 amino acids. Losses at the gene ends were 0 bases for V and 0 bases for J; bases not matched to a gene: 12. The DNA for the CDR3 is TGTGCCACCAGTGATTTGCCAATCAACAGGGGGTTACCCTCCTACAATGAGCAGTTCTTC. It specifies CATSDLPINRGLPSYNEQFF.

The CDR3 DNA follows: TGCGCCAGCAGCTTCGACAGGGGGCGTACTGAAGCTTTCTTT. Residues: CASSFDRGRTEAFF. The chain joins TRBV5-1 to TRBJ1-1, with 10 bases identical to TRBD1. The CDR3 consists of 14 residues. Germline V gene sequence: CDR1 SGHRS, CDR2 YFSETQ. V shed 2 bases and J 5 bases; nucleotides not matched to a gene: 3.

This clonotype was detected only a few times. The chain has TRBV30 and TRBJ1-1; D is ambiguous. Germline V gene data show CDR1 as GTSNPN and CDR2 as SVGIG (reference sequence). This CDR3 spans 12 amino acids. Trimming cost V 2 bases and J 8 bases, with 12 bases left between them. This chain's CDR3 is CAWSLGGGEAFF. The DNA of the CDR3 is TGTGCCTGGAGTTTGGGTGGAGGGGAAGCTTTCTTT. Looking up the rest from reference TRBV30 and TRBJ1-1 gives the full variable domain: SQTIHQWPATLVQPVGSPLSLECTVEGTSNPNLYWYRQAAGRGLQLLFYSVGIGQISSEVPQNLSASRPQDRQFILSSKKLLLSDSGFYLCAWSLGGGEAFFGQGTRLTVV.

In its sample, this clonotype was seen a few times. V is TRBV29-1 and J is TRBJ1-1, with D maybe TRBD1 (5 bases). This CDR3 is 13 amino acids long. Germline V lookup: CDR1 SQVTM, CDR2 ANQGSEA. Trimming stripped 4 bases from V and 4 bases from J, with 13 bases between. The chain's CDR3 is CSVGYGDRTEAFF. Written as DNA, the CDR3 is TGCAGCGTTGGCTACGGGGACCGCACTGAAGCTTTCTTT. The complete variable domain, with remaining parts taken from reference TRBV29-1 and TRBJ1-1, reads SAVISQKPSRDICQRGTSLTIQCQVDSQVTMMFWYRQQPGQSLTLIATANQGSEATYESGFVIDKFPISRPNLTFSTLTVSNMSPEDSSIYLCSVGYGDRTEAFFGQGTRLTVV.

This clonotype was counted between two and nine times. This sequence joins TRBV7-2 and TRBJ1-1; unclear D gene. With 2 bases removed from V and 3 bases from J, the gap between germline ends came to 10 bases. The CDR3 consists of 14 residues. CDR1 is SGHTA and CDR2 is FQGNSA in the germline V gene. CDR3 amino acids: CASSLSHSYTEAFF. DNA for the CDR3: TGTGCCAGCAGCTTATCACACAGTTACACTGAAGCTTTCTTT.

This clonotype was recorded at least ten times. The chain carries TRBV7-2 and TRBJ2-1; D is unresolved. V shed 1 base and J shed 0 bases, with 10 bases lying between them. In germline, CDR1 is SGHTA, CDR2 FQGNSA. The CDR3 extends over 16 amino acids. CDR3 DNA: TGTGCCAGCAGCTTAGACGGCCGGAGCTCCTACAATGAGCAGTTCTTC. Translation: CASSLDGRSSYNEQFF. The full variable domain, completed using reference TRBV7-2 and TRBJ2-1, is GAGVSQSPSNKVTEKGKDVELRCDPISGHTALYWYRQSLGQGLEFLIYFQGNSAPDKSGLPSDRFSAERTGGSVSTLTIQRTQQEDSAVYLCASSLDGRSSYNEQFFGPGTRLTVL.

The gene calls are TRBV11-2 and TRBJ1-1, with TRBD1 identical over 10 bases. The CDR3 has 14 residues. Germline V gene data show CDR1 as SGHAT and CDR2 as FQNNGV. Losses at the gene ends were 4 bases for V and 7 bases for J; bases not matched to a gene: 6. CDR3 protein: CASSSNRDRGEAFF. CDR3 bases: TGTGCCAGCAGCTCCAACCGGGACAGGGGTGAAGCTTTCTTT.

This clonotype turned up a few times. CDR3 DNA: TGCGCCAGCAGCTCTAGGCTGGGACGCATGTCGCACTACGAGCAGTACTTC. Amino acids: CASSSRLGRMSHYEQYF. The chain is built from TRBV4-1 and TRBJ2-7; D is perhaps TRBD1 or TRBD2 (5 bases each). CDR1 and CDR2 from the germline V gene are MGHRA and YSYEKL. The germline V and J ends were trimmed by 5 bases and 3 bases, with 23 bases remaining between them. The CDR3 extends over 17 amino acids.

This clonotype was detected only a few times. This rearrangement joins TRBV2 to TRBJ2-3, with 10 bases identical to TRBD1. V gave up 7 bases and J gave up 4 bases; unmatched junction bases: 5. The CDR3 runs to 14 residues. The germline CDR1 and CDR2 sequences are SNHLY and FYNNEI. In DNA form, the CDR3 reads TGTGCCAGCAAGGGGACAGGGGCCCCAGATACGCAGTATTTT. This encodes CASKGTGAPDTQYF.

With respect to this clonotype: Sequence at one end of the junction differs from germline and may be a read error. This sequence joins TRBV2 and TRBJ2-7; D might be TRBD1 (6 bases). CDR1 SNHLY and CDR2 FYNNEI come from the germline V gene. This CDR3 region has 14 residues. CDR3 nucleotide sequence: TGTCCCAGTACAGACGGGGACACGTCCTACGAGCAGTACTTC. This encodes CPSTDGDTSYEQYF.

V is TRBV5-6 and J is TRBJ2-1; D remains unclear. The CDR3 runs 14 residues. V lost 0 bases and J lost 5, with 9 bases in between. Per germline, CDR1 SGHDT and CDR2 YYEEEE. The CDR3 spells CASSLVLADNEQFF. CDR3 in DNA: TGTGCCAGCAGCTTGGTCCTTGCGGACAATGAGCAGTTCTTC.

The CDR3: CASRSPGQGAYEQYF. The CDR3 coding sequence is TGTGCCAGCAGGTCTCCGGGACAGGGGGCCTACGAGCAGTACTTC. V and J are TRBV27 and TRBJ2-7; 11 bases match TRBD1. Germline assignment: CDR1 MNHEY and CDR2 SMNVEV (reference sequence). The junction had 6 bases not matched to a gene; V was cut back by 6 bases and J by 2 bases. The CDR3 spans 15 residues.

The chain links TRBV6-1 to TRBJ1-2; no reliable D call. Germline-derived CDR1 and CDR2 are MNHNS and SASEGT. CDR3 size: 14 residues. The V gene lost 2 bases and the J gene lost 4 bases, with 11 bases spanning the gap. The CDR3 nucleotides read TGTGCCAGCAGTGAATACAAGGGTGGCTATGGCTACACCTTC. Its protein product is CASSEYKGGYGYTF.

This chain uses TRBV19 with TRBJ2-1; D possibly corresponds to TRBD2 (6 bases). The CDR3 runs 15 residues. V lost 9 bases and J 2 bases, leaving 17 bases between the germline ends. Germline V gene sequence: CDR1 LNHDA, CDR2 SQIVND (reference sequence). CDR3 DNA: TGTGCCAGATGCCCTAGCGCGACCCCCTACAATGAGCAGTTCTTC. This sequence encodes CARCPSATPYNEQFF.

This clonotype was observed a few times. The chain is built from TRBV29-1 and TRBJ2-5, with a possible D match to TRBD1 (5 bases). Germline CDR1 and CDR2: SQVTM and ANQGSEA. V gave up 2 bases and J gave up 5 bases, with 12 bases separating them. The CDR3 runs to 13 residues. The CDR3 DNA is TGCAGCGTTGAAATAGGGGTCGGCGAGACCCAGTACTTC. Translation gives CSVEIGVGETQYF.

The chain recombines TRBV7-9 with TRBJ1-2, with 10 bases that match TRBD1. Unmatched junction bases numbered 11, after V lost 8 bases and J lost 2 bases. From germline, CDR1 is SEHNR and CDR2 FQNEAQ (reference sequence). The CDR3 is 16 residues long. CDR3 nucleotide sequence: TGTGCCAGCGGAACGGGGACAGGGGTTTGGAACTATGGCTACACCTTC. This sequence encodes CASGTGTGVWNYGYTF.

The chain recombines TRBV7-9 with TRBJ1-1; D may be TRBD1 (5 bases). The V gene's germline CDR1 is SEHNR and CDR2 FQNEAQ (reference sequence). The CDR3 has 15 residues. The V gene lost 4 bases and the J gene lost 4 bases, with 16 bases spanning the gap. CDR3 loop: CASSYGGGSGTEAFF. The CDR3 DNA reads as TGTGCCAGCAGCTATGGGGGGGGGTCGGGCACTGAAGCTTTCTTT.

This chain connects TRBV12-3 or TRBV12-4 to TRBJ1-2, with D unclear. The CDR3 has 13 residues. V shed 1 base and J shed 0 bases, with 3 bases lying between them. The chain's CDR3 is CASSLETNYGYTF. CDR3 in DNA: TGTGCCAGCAGTTTAGAAACTAACTATGGCTACACCTTC.

This clonotype was seen a handful of times. The chain employs TRBV21-1 and TRBJ2-7; the table's D gene call, TRBD2, was not cross checked with the DNA. TRBV21-1 has pseudogene status. CDR3 length equals 16 residues. The CDR3 protein is CASSESPSGRASEQYF. CDR3 nucleotides: TGTGCCAGCAGCGAATCCCCTAGCGGGAGGGCGAGCGAGCAGTACTTC.